This T cell receptor beta chain was recovered during a study of blood T cell repertoires in COVID-19. Looking at the study overall: Specimens from acute and convalescent COVID-19 originated in the United States, Italy and Spain.

The CDR3 is 16 amino acids. Unmatched junction bases numbered 14, after V lost 0 bases and J lost 10 bases. Germline lookup yields CDR1 LGHNA and CDR2 YSLEER. Source study methods: Estimated nucleated cell counts came from reference gene primer amplification. TCRdb's copy holds only in-frame clones and misses some; the assay was immunoSEQ multiplex PCR. V and J calls and clone size follow that table, whereas D and trimming were derived from the DNA. Among hundreds of thousands of clones listed, around nine tenths were seen once. Cohort placement rested on clinical history that participants reported themselves.

The sequenced sample was PBMCs or T cells enriched from blood (not recorded which). The chain couples TRBV4-3 to TRBJ1-1, with 7 bases identical to TRBD1. The receptor was derived from a woman aged 50 to 60 who had recovered from COVID-19. As DNA, the CDR3 is TGCGCCAGCAGCCAAGAAGTTTCCAGGGGGTATGATCGAGCTTTCTTT. This gives the protein CASSQEVSRGYDRAFF.